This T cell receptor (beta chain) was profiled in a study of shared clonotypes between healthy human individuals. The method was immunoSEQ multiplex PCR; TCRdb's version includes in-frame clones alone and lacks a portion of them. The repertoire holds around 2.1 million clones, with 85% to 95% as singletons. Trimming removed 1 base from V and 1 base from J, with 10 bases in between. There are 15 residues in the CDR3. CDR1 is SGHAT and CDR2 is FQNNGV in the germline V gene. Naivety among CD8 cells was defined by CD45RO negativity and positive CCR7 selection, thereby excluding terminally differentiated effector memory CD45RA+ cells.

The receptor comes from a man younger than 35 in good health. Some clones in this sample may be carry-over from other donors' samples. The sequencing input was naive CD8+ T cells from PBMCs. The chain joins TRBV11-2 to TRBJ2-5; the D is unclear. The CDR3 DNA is TGTGCCAGCAGCTTAGCTACAGACCTCCAAGAGACCCAGTACTTC. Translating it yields CASSLATDLQETQYF.